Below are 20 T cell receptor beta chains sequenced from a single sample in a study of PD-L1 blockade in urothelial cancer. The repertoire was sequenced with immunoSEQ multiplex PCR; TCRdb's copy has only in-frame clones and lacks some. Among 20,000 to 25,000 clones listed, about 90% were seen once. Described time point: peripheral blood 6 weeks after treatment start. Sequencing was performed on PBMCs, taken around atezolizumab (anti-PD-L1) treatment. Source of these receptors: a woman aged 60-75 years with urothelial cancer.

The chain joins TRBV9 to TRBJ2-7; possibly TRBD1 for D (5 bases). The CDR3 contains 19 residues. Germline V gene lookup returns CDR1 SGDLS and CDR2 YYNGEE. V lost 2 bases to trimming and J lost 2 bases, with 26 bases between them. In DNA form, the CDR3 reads TGTGCCAGCAGCGTCACCGCTCAGGCAGGGTCATTTACCCCCTACGAGCAGTACTTC. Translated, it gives CASSVTAQAGSFTPYEQYF.

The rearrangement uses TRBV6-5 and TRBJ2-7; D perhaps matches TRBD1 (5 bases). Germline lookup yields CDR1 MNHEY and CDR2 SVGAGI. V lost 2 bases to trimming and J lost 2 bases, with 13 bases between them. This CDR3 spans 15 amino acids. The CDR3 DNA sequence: TGTGCCAGCAGTTACGGGGCCCCCGGTACCTACGAGCAGTACTTC. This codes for CASSYGAPGTYEQYF.

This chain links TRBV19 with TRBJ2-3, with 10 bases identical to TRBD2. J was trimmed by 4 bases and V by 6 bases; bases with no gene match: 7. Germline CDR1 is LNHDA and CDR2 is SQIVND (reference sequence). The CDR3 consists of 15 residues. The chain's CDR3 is CASRPAGGPSDTQYF. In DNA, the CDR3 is TGTGCCAGTAGGCCAGCGGGAGGGCCCTCAGATACGCAGTATTTT.

Written as DNA, the CDR3 is TGTGCCAGCAGCTTCCGTCTTAACACTGAAGCTTTCTTT. This translates into CASSFRLNTEAFF. V gene TRBV5-5 combines with J gene TRBJ1-1, with D hard to call. Germline V gene sequence: CDR1 SGHKS, CDR2 YYEKEE (reference sequence). The germline V and J ends were trimmed by 2 bases and 2 bases, with 7 bases remaining between them. The CDR3 has 13 amino acids.

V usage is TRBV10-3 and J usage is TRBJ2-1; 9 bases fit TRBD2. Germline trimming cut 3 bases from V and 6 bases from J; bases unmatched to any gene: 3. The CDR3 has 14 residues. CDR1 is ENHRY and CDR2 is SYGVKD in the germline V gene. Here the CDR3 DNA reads TGTGCCATCAGTGACGGGACTAGCTCCAATGAGCAGTTCTTC. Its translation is CAISDGTSSNEQFF.

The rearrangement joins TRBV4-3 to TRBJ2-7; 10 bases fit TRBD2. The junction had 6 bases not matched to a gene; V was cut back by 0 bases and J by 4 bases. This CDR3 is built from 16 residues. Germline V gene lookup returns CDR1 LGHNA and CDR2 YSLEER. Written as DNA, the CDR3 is TGCGCCAGCAGCCAAGAGTTAAGCGGGAGGGCGTACGAGCAGTACTTC. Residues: CASSQELSGRAYEQYF.

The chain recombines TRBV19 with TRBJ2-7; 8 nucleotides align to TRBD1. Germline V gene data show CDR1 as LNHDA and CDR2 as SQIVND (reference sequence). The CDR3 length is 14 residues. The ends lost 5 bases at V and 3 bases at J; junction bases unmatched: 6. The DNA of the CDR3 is TGTGCCAGTAGTCGACCCGGGACAGGCTACGAGCAGTACTTC. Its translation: CASSRPGTGYEQYF.

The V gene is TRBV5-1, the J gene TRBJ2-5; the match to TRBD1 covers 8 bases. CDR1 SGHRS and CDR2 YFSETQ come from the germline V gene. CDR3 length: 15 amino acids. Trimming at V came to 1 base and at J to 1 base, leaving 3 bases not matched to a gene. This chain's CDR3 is CASSLPGGPQETQYF. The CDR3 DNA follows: TGCGCCAGCAGCTTGCCAGGGGGCCCCCAAGAGACCCAGTACTTC.

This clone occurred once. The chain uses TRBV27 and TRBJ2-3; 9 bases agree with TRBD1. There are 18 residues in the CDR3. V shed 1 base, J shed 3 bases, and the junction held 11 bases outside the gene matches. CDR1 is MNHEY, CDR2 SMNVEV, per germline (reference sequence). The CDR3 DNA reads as TGTGCCAGCAGTTTATTCGGTCAAACAGGGGGCAGAACAGATACGCAGTATTTT. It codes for CASSLFGQTGGRTDTQYF.

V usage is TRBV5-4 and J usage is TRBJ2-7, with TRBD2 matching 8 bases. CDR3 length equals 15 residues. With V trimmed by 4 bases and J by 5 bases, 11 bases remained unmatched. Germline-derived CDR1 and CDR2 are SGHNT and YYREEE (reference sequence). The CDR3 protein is CASSPRGGITHEQYF. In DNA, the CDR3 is TGTGCCAGCAGCCCTCGGGGGGGAATTACCCACGAGCAGTACTTC.

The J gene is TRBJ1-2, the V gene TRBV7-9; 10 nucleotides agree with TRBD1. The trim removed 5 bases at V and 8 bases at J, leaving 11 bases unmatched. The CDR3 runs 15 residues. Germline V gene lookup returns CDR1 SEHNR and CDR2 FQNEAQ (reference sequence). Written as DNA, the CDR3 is TGTGCCAGCAGCACTCCGGGACAGGGGCTTGTAGGCTACACCTTC. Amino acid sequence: CASSTPGQGLVGYTF.

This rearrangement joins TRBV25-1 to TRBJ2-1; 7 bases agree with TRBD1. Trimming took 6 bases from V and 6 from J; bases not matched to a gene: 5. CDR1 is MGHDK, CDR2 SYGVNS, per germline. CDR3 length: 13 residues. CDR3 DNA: TGTGCCAGCAGCTGGGGACAGATCAATGAGCAGTTCTTC. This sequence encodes CASSWGQINEQFF.

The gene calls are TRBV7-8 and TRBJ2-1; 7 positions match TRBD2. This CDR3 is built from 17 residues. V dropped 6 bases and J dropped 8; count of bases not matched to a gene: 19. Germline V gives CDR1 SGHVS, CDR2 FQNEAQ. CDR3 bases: TGTGCCAGCAGGATTAGTGTGGGGGGGAATACAGGCGATGAGCAGTTCTTC. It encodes CASRISVGGNTGDEQFF.

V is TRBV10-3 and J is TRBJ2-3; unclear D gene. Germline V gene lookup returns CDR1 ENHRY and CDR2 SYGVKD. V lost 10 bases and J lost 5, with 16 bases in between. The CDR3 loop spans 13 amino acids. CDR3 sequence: CATGGQARDTQYF. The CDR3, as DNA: TGTGCCACCGGTGGGCAGGCTCGAGATACGCAGTATTTT.

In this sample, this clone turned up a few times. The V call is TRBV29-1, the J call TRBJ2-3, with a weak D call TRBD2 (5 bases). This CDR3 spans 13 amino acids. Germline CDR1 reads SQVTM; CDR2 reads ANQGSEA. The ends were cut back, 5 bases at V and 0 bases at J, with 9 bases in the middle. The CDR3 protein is CSVRTSSTDTQYF. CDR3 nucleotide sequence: TGCAGCGTTCGGACTTCTAGCACAGATACGCAGTATTTT.

CDR3 protein: CAIRPGLESDEQFF. The CDR3 bases are TGTGCCATCAGACCGGGACTAGAGAGTGATGAGCAGTTCTTC. The chain carries TRBV10-3 and TRBJ2-1, with 8 bases identical to TRBD2. Germline V gene sequence: CDR1 ENHRY, CDR2 SYGVKD. The length of the CDR3 is 14 residues. V lost 6 bases and J lost 8; bases outside the gene matches: 9.

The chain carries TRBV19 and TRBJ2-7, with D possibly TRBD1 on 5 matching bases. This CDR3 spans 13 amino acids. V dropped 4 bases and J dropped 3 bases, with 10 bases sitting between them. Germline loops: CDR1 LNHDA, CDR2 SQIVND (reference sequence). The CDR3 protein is CASSRQTDYEQYF. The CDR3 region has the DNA TGTGCCAGTAGTAGACAGACTGACTACGAGCAGTACTTC. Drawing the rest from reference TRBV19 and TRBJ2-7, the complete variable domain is DGGITQSPKYLFRKEGQNVTLSCEQNLNHDAMYWYRQDPGQGLRLIYYSQIVNDFQKGDIAEGYSVSREKKESFPLTVTSAQKNPTAFYLCASSRQTDYEQYFGPGTRLTVT.

The DNA for the CDR3 is TGTGCCAGCAGCCGGGGGACCTACGAGCAGTACTTC. Amino acids: CASSRGTYEQYF. This sequence joins TRBV7-2 and TRBJ2-7, with a tentative D call TRBD2 (6 bases). V lost 5 bases and J 2 bases, leaving 7 bases between the germline ends. Germline assignment: CDR1 SGHTA and CDR2 FQGNSA. The CDR3 is 12 amino acids.

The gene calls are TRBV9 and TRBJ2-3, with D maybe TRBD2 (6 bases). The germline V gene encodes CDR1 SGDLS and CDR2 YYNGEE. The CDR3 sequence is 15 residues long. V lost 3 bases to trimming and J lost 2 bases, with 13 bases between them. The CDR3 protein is CASSGLGTSTDTQYF. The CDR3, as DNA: TGTGCCAGCAGCGGGCTCGGGACTTCCACAGATACGCAGTATTTT.

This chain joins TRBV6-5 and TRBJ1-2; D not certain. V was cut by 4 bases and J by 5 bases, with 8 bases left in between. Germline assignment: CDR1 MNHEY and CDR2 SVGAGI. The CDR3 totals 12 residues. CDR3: CASSLTPYGYTF. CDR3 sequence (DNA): TGTGCCAGCAGTTTGACACCGTATGGCTACACCTTC.